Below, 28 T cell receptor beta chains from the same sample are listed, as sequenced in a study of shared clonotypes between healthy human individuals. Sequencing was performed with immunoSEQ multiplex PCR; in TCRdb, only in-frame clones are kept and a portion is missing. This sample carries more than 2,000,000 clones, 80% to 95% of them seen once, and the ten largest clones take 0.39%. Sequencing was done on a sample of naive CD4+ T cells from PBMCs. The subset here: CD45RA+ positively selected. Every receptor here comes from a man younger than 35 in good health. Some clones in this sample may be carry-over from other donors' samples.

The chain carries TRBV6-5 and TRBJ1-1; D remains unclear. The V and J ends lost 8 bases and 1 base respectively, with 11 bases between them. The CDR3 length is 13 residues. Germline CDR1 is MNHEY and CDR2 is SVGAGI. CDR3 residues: CASGRAGNTEAFF. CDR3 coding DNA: TGTGCCAGCGGGAGGGCAGGGAACACTGAAGCTTTCTTT.

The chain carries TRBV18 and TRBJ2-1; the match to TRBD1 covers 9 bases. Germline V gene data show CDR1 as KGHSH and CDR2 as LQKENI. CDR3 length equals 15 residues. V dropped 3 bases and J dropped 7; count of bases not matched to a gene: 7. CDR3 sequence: CASSPGQGDLNEQFF. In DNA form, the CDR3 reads TGTGCCAGCTCACCGGGACAGGGAGATTTGAATGAGCAGTTCTTC.

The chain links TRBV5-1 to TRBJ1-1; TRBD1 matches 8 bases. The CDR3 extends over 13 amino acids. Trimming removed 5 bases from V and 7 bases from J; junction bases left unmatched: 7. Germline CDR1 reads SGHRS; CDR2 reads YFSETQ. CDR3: CASRTAGGSEAFF. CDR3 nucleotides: TGCGCCAGCAGAACCGCAGGGGGCAGTGAAGCTTTCTTT.

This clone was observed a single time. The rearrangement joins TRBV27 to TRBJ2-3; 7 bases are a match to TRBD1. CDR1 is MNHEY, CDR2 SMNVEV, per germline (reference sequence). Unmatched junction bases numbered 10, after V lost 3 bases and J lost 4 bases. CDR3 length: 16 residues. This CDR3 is CASSLTGPPYSDTQYF. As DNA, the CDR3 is TGTGCCAGCAGTTTGACAGGGCCCCCTTACTCAGATACGCAGTATTTT.

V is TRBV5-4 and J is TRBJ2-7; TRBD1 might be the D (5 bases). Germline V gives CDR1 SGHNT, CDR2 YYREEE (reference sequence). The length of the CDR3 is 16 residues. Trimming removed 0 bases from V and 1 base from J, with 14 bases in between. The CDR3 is CASSLAMIGASYEQYF. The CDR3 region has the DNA TGTGCCAGCAGCTTGGCCATGATAGGGGCGTCCTACGAGCAGTACTTC.

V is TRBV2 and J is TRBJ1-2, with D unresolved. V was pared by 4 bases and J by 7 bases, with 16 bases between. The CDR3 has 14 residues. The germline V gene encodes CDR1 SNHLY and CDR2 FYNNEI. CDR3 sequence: CASSVEGGDSGYTF. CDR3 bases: TGTGCCAGCAGTGTAGAAGGAGGAGACTCTGGCTACACCTTC. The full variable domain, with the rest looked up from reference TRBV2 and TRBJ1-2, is EPEVTQTPSHQVTQMGQEVILRCVPISNHLYFYWYRQILGQKVEFLVSFYNNEISEKSEIFDDQFSVERPDGSNFTLKIRSTKLEDSAMYFCASSVEGGDSGYTFGSGTRLTVV.

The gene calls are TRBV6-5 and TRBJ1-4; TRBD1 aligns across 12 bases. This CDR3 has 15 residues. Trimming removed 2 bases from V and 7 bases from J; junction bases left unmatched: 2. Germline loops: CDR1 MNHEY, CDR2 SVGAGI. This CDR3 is CASSYGTGGGEKLFF. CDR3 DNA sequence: TGTGCCAGCAGTTACGGGACAGGGGGCGGTGAAAAACTGTTTTTT.

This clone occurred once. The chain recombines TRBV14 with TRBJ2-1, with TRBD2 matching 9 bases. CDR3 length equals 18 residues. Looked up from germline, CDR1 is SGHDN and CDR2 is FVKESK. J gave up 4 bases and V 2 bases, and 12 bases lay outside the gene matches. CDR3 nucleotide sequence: TGTGCCAGCAGCCAACTAACTAGCGGGTGGACACGGTACAATGAGCAGTTCTTC. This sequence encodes CASSQLTSGWTRYNEQFF.

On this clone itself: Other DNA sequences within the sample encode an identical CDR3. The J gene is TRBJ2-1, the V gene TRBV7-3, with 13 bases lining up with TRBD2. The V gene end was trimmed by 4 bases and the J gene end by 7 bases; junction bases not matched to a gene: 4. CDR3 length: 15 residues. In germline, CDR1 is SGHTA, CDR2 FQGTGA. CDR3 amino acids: CASSSGLAGANEQFF. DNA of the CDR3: TGTGCCAGCAGCTCCGGACTAGCGGGGGCTAATGAGCAGTTCTTC.

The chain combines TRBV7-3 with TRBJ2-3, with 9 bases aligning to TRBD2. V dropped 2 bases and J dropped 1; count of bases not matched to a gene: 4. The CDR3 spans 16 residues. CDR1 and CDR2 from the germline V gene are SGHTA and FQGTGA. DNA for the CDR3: TGTGCCAGCAGCTTAGGTCCTAGCGGGGGCACAGATACGCAGTATTTT. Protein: CASSLGPSGGTDTQYF.

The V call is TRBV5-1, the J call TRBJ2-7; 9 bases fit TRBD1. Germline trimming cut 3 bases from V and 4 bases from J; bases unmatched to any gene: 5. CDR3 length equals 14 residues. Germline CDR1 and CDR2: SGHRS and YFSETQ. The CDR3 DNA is TGCGCCAGCAGCTGGGAACAGGGGGCGTACGAGCAGTACTTC. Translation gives CASSWEQGAYEQYF. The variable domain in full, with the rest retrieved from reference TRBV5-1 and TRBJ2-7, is KAGVTQTPRYLIKTRGQQVTLSCSPISGHRSVSWYQQTPGQGLQFLFEYFSETQRNKGNFPGRFSGRQFSNSRSEMNVSTLELGDSALYLCASSWEQGAYEQYFGPGTRLTVT.

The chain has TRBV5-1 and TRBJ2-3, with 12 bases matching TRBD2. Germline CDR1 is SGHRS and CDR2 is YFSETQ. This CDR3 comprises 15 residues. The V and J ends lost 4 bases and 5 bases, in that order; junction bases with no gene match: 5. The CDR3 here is CASSQTSGRGDTQYF. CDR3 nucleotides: TGCGCCAGCAGCCAGACTAGCGGGAGAGGAGATACGCAGTATTTT. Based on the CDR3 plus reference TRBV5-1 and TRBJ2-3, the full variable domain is KAGVTQTPRYLIKTRGQQVTLSCSPISGHRSVSWYQQTPGQGLQFLFEYFSETQRNKGNFPGRFSGRQFSNSRSEMNVSTLELGDSALYLCASSQTSGRGDTQYFGPGTRLTVL.

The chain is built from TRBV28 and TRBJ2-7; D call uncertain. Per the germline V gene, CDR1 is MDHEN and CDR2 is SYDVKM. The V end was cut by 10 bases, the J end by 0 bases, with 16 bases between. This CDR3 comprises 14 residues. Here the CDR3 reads CATQIYGRSYEQYF. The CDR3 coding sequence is TGTGCCACCCAAATATATGGGCGCTCCTACGAGCAGTACTTC.

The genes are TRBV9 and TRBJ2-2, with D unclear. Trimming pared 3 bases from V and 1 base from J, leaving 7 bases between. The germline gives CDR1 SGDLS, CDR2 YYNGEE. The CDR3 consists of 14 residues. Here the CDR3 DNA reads TGTGCCAGCAGCGAGTTATGGAACACCGGGGAGCTGTTTTTT. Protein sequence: CASSELWNTGELFF.

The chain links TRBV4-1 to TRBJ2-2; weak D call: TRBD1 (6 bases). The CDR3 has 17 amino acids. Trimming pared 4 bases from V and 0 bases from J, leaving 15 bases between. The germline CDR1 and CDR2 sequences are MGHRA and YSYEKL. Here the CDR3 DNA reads TGCGCCAGCAGCCGCTCACCCGGACAGTCGAACACCGGGGAGCTGTTTTTT. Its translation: CASSRSPGQSNTGELFF.

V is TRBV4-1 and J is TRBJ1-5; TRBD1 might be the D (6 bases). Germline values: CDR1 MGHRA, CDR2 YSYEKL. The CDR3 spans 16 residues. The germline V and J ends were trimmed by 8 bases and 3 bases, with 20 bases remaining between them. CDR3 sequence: CASSGGAALNNQPQHF. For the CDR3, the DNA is TGCGCCAGCTCTGGGGGGGCAGCTCTTAACAATCAGCCCCAGCATTTT.

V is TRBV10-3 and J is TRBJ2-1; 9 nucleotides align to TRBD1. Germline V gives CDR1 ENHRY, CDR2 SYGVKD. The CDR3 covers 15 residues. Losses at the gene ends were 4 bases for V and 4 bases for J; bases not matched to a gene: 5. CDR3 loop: CAISVSGQGYNEQFF. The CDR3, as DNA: TGTGCCATCAGTGTCTCCGGACAGGGGTACAATGAGCAGTTCTTC.

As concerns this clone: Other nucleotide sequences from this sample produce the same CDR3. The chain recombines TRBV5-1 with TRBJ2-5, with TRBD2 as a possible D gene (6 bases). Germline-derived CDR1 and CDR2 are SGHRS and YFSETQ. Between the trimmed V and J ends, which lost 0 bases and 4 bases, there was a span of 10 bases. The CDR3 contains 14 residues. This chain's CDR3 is CASSLASGVETQYF. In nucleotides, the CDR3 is TGCGCCAGCAGCTTGGCTTCGGGGGTAGAGACCCAGTACTTC.

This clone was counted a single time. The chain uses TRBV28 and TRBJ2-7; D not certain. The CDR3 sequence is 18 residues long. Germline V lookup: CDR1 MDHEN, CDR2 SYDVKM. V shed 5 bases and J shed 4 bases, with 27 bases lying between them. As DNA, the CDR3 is TGTGCCAGCAGTCCCCTAAGTTGGCCCGGCCCGCCGCGGTACGAGCAGTACTTC. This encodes CASSPLSWPGPPRYEQYF.

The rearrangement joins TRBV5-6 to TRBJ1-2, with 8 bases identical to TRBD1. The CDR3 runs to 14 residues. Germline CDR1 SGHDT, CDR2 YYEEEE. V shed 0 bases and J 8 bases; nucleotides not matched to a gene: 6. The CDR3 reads CASSLVRGREGYTF. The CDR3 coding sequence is TGTGCCAGCAGCTTGGTCAGGGGGCGAGAGGGCTACACCTTC.

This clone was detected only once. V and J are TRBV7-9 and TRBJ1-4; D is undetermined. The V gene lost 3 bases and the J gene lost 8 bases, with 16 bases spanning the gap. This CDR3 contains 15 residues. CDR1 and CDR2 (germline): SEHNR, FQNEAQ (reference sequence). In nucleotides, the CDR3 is TGTGCCAGCAGCTTTAGGTCTCCACAAGGGGAAAAACTGTTTTTT. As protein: CASSFRSPQGEKLFF.

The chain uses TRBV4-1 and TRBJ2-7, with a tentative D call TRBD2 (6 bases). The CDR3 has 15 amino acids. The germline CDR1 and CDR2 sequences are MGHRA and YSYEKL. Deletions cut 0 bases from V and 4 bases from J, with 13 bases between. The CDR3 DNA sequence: TGCGCCAGCAGCCAAGATTCGGCGGGATGGTACGAGCAGTACTTC. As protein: CASSQDSAGWYEQYF.

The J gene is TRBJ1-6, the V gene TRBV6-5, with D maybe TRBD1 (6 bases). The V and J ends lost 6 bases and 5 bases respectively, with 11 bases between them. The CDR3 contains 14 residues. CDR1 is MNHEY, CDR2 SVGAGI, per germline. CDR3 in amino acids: CASRRQVDNSPLHF. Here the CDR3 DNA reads TGTGCCAGCAGGCGACAGGTGGATAATTCACCCCTCCACTTT.

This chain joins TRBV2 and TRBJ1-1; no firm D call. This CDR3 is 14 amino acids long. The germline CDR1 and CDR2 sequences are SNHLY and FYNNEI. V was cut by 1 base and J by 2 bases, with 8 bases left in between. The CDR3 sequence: CASSEEAGNTEAFF. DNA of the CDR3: TGTGCCAGCAGTGAAGAGGCAGGTAACACTGAAGCTTTCTTT.

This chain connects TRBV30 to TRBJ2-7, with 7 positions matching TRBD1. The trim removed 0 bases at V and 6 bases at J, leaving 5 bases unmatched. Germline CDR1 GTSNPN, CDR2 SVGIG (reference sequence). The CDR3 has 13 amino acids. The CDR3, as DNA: TGTGCCTGGAGTGTTGTAGGGGGCGGCGAGCAGTACTTC. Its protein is CAWSVVGGGEQYF.

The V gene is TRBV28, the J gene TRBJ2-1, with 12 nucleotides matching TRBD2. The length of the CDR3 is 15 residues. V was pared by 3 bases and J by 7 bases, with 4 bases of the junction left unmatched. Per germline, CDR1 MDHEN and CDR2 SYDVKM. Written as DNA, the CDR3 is TGTGCCAGCAGTTTTGCTAGCGGGAGGGCAAATGAGCAGTTCTTC. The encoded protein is CASSFASGRANEQFF. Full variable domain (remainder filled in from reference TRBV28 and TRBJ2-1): DVKVTQSSRYLVKRTGEKVFLECVQDMDHENMFWYRQDPGLGLRLIYFSYDVKMKEKGDIPEGYSVSREKKERFSLILESASTNQTSMYLCASSFASGRANEQFFGPGTRLTVL.

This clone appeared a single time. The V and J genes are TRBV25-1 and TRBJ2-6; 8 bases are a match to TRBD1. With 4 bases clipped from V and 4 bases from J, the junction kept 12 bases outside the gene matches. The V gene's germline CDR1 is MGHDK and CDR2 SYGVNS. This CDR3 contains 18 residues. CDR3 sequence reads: CASSGHRGSLVGANVLTF. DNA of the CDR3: TGTGCCAGCAGTGGACACAGGGGGTCGCTGGTAGGGGCCAACGTCCTGACTTTC. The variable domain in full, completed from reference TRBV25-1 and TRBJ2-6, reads EADIYQTPRYLVIGTGKKITLECSQTMGHDKMYWYQQDPGMELHLIHYSYGVNSTEKGDLSSESTVSRIRTEHFPLTLESARPSHTSQYLCASSGHRGSLVGANVLTFGAGSRLTVL.

The CDR3 loop is CASSLGGRGDEQFF. The CDR3 region has the DNA TGTGCCAGCAGCTTAGGTGGCCGGGGCGATGAGCAGTTCTTC. The V and J genes are TRBV11-2 and TRBJ2-1, with D perhaps being TRBD1 or TRBD2 (5 bases each). CDR1 SGHAT and CDR2 FQNNGV come from the germline V gene. Between the trimmed V and J ends, which lost 1 base and 8 bases, there was a span of 12 bases. The CDR3 is made up of 14 amino acids.